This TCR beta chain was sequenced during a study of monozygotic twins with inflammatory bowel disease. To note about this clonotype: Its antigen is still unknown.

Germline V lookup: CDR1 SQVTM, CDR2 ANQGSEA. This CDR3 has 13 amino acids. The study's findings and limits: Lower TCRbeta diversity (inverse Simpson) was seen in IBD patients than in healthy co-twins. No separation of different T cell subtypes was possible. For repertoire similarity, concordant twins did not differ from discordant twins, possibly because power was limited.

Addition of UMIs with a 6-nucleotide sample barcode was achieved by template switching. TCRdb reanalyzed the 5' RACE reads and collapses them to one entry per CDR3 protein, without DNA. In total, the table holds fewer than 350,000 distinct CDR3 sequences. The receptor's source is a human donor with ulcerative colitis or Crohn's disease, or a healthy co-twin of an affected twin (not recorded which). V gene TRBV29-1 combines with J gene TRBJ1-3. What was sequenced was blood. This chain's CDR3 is CSVEESSGNTIYF.